This T cell receptor beta chain was documented in a study of identical twins. This clonotype was recorded a few times. Its matching antigen is unknown. TCRdb ran MiXCR on the 5' RACE reads and lists one entry per CDR3 protein. The table has hundreds of thousands of distinct CDR3 sequences, around 6.1% seen once; the top ten hold under 2%. Study conclusions and caveats: Analyses of zero insertions could be partly confounded by invariant MAIT and iNKT cells. Modelling underestimated the level of out-of-frame TCR alpha sharing observed in monozygotic twins.

J was trimmed by 2 bases and V by 0 bases; bases with no gene match: 12. This CDR3 comprises 17 residues. In germline, CDR1 is GTSNPN, CDR2 SVGIG (reference sequence). Input material: naive T cells sorted from blood. The rearrangement joins TRBV30 to TRBJ2-5; TRBD2 matches at 7 bases. The receptor was isolated from a man aged 18 to 30 in good health. Written as DNA, the CDR3 is TGTGCCTGGAGTGTACTTGTGACTAGCAGTAGACAAGAGACCCAGTACTTC. As protein: CAWSVLVTSSRQETQYF.